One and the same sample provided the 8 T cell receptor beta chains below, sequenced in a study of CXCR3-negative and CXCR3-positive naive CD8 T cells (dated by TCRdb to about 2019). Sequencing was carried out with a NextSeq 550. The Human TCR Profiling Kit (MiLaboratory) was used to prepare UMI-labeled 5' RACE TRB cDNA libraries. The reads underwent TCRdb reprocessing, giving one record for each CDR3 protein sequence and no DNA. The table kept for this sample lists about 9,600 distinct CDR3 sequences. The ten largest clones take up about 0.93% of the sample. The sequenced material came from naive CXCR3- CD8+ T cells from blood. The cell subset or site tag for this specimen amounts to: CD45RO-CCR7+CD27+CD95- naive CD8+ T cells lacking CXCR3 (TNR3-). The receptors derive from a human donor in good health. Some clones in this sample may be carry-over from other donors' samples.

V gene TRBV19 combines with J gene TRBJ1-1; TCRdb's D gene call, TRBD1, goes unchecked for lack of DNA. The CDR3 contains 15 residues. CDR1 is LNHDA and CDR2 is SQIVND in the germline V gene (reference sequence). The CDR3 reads CASSQTGTGNTEAFF.

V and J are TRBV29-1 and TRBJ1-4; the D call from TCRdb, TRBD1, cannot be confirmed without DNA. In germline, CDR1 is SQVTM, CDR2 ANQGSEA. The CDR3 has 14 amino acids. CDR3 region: CSVALRGANEKLFF.

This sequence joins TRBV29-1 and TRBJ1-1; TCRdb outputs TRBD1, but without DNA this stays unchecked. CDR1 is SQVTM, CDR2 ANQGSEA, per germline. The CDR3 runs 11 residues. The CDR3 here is CSVPAGQGIIF.

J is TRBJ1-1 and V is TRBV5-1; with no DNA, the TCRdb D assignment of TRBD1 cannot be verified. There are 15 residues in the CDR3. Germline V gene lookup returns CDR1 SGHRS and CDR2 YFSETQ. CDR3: CASSSAGTGNTEAFF.

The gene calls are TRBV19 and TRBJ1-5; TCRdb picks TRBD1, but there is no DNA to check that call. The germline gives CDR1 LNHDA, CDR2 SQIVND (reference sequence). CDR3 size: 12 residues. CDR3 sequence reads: CASMGETQPQHF.

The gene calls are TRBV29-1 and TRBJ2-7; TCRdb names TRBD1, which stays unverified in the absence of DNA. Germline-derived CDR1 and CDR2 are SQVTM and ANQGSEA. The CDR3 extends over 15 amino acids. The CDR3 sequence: CSVEDQWAGSYEQYF.

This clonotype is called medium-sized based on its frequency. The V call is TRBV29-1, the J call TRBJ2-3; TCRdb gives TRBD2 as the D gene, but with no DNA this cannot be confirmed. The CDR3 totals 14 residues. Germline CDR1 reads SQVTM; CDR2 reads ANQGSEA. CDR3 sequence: CSGGLAGPADTQYF.

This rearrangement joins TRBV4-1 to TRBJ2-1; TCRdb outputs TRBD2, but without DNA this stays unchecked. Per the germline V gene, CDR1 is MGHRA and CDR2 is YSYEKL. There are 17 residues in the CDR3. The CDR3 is CASSQGWAGGSYNEQFF.